One and the same sample provided the 25 T cell receptor beta chains below, sequenced in a study of T cells in Graves' hyperthyroidism and ophthalmopathy. Regions amplified from RNA transcripts were the TCR beta CDR3 regions. When the TCR CDR3 underwent first-round RT-PCR, the HTBI primer set was used. A single record per CDR3 protein comes from TCRdb applying MiXCR to the multiplex PCR reads. The sample lists over 450,000 distinct CDR3 sequences, 13% to 15% occurring once. Sequences were obtained from blood. All receptors come from a woman aged 18-29 years with Graves' hyperthyroidism.

The V call is TRBV29-1, the J call TRBJ2-1; no clear D gene. Germline loops: CDR1 SQVTM, CDR2 ANQGSEA. V lost 6 bases and J 7 bases, leaving 13 bases between the germline ends. The CDR3 consists of 12 residues. CDR3 nucleotide sequence: TGCAGCGTGAACCGAAAAATTAATGAGCAGTTCTTC. Translation: CSVNRKINEQFF.

The chain links TRBV5-6 to TRBJ1-1, with no clear D. The CDR3 loop spans 14 amino acids. Between the trimmed V and J ends, which lost 2 bases and 4 bases, there was a span of 12 bases. Per germline, CDR1 SGHDT and CDR2 YYEEEE. CDR3: CASSLGRRSTEAFF. The CDR3 coding sequence is TGTGCCAGCAGCTTAGGCAGGCGGAGCACTGAAGCTTTCTTT.

The V and J genes are TRBV10-3 and TRBJ1-2; D is unclear. The CDR3 length is 13 residues. Looked up from germline, CDR1 is ENHRY and CDR2 is SYGVKD. This CDR3 reads CVSTNNKGYGYTF. CDR3 DNA: TGTGTCAGCACCAATAATAAAGGCTATGGCTACACCTTC.

J is TRBJ1-1 and V is TRBV5-1; TRBD1 agrees at 9 bases. The CDR3 runs to 13 residues. Germline-derived CDR1 and CDR2 are SGHRS and YFSETQ. V shed 0 bases and J 10 bases; nucleotides not matched to a gene: 4. This CDR3 is CASSLDRGRLAFF. CDR3 sequence (DNA): TGCGCCAGCAGCTTGGACAGGGGGCGTTTAGCTTTCTTT.

This clonotype appeared many times. The chain links TRBV30 to TRBJ1-3, with 7 positions matching TRBD1. The V segment lost 3 bases and the J segment 2 bases; nucleotides outside the gene matches: 7. CDR1 GTSNPN and CDR2 SVGIG come from the germline V gene (reference sequence). The CDR3 contains 15 residues. The CDR3 loop reads CAWRWDSTTGNTIYF. The CDR3 DNA reads TGTGCCTGGAGGTGGGACAGCACAACTGGAAACACCATATATTTT. Looking up the rest from reference TRBV30 and TRBJ1-3 gives the full variable domain: SQTIHQWPATLVQPVGSPLSLECTVEGTSNPNLYWYRQAAGRGLQLLFYSVGIGQISSEVPQNLSASRPQDRQFILSSKKLLLSDSGFYLCAWRWDSTTGNTIYFGEGSWLTVV.

There are many counts of this clonotype. V usage is TRBV18 and J usage is TRBJ2-5; the D is unclear. V dropped 1 base and J dropped 4 bases, with 10 bases sitting between them. The germline V gene encodes CDR1 KGHSH and CDR2 LQKENI. This CDR3 region has 14 residues. CDR3 DNA sequence: TGTGCCAGCTCACCACGCCCCCCGGGAGAGACCCAGTACTTC. Translation gives CASSPRPPGETQYF.

There are a few counts of this clonotype. The genes are TRBV9 and TRBJ2-1, with 7 bases lining up with TRBD2. V dropped 2 bases and J dropped 8; count of bases not matched to a gene: 4. The CDR3 extends over 13 amino acids. Germline lookup yields CDR1 SGDLS and CDR2 YYNGEE. CDR3 amino acids: CASSVREAYEQFF. Written as DNA, the CDR3 is TGTGCCAGCAGCGTTCGGGAGGCTTATGAGCAGTTCTTC.

This clonotype was picked up many times. Here the CDR3 DNA reads TGTGCCAGTAGTATAGACAGGGGGCGTGAAAAACTGTTTTTT. Amino acid sequence: CASSIDRGREKLFF. The chain recombines TRBV19 with TRBJ1-4, with 8 positions matching TRBD1. This CDR3 has 14 residues. Germline V CDR1 and CDR2: LNHDA, SQIVND (reference sequence). J lost 7 bases, V lost 0 bases, and 1 base had no gene match.

The chain links TRBV4-1 to TRBJ1-2, with TRBD1 as a possible D gene (5 bases). This CDR3 is 14 amino acids long. The germline V and J ends were trimmed by 1 base and 4 bases, with 10 bases remaining between them. The V gene's germline CDR1 is MGHRA and CDR2 YSYEKL. CDR3 sequence: CASSQADSRYGYTF. CDR3 DNA sequence: TGCGCCAGCAGCCAAGCTGACAGCCGCTATGGCTACACCTTC.

This clonotype was counted at least ten times. The chain joins TRBV20-1 to TRBJ2-5; TRBD2 matches at 8 bases. The CDR3 contains 13 residues. Germline CDR1 reads DFQATT; CDR2 reads SNEGSKA (reference sequence). V shed 1 base, J shed 4 bases, and the junction held 2 bases outside the gene matches. This chain's CDR3 is CSARGLASETQYF. CDR3 bases: TGCAGTGCTAGAGGACTAGCGTCAGAGACCCAGTACTTC.

This clonotype was recorded at least ten times. In DNA, the CDR3 is TGTGCCAGCAGTTACTCGGGACTAGCGGGAGCATACAATGAGCAGTTCTTC. It specifies CASSYSGLAGAYNEQFF. The chain recombines TRBV6-6 with TRBJ2-1, with 14 positions matching TRBD2. CDR1 is MNHNY, CDR2 SVGAGI, per germline (reference sequence). J lost 4 bases, V lost 0 bases, and 2 bases had no gene match. There are 17 residues in the CDR3.

This clonotype has ten or more counts. The rearrangement uses TRBV12-3 or TRBV12-4 and TRBJ2-1; D is possibly TRBD2 (7 bases). V was cut by 1 base and J by 6 bases, with 10 bases left in between. CDR3 length: 14 residues. Written as DNA, the CDR3 is TGTGCCAGCAGTTTAGTGGGGGGGCCCAATGAGCAGTTCTTC. Encoded protein: CASSLVGGPNEQFF.

This clonotype has a count of ten or more. The chain couples TRBV12-3 or TRBV12-4 to TRBJ2-3; the match to TRBD1 covers 8 bases. The CDR3 is made up of 15 amino acids. The trim removed 6 bases at V and 6 bases at J, leaving 11 bases unmatched. For the CDR3, the DNA is TGTGCCAGCAGCTACGGGACAGGCAGGAGCGATACGCAGTATTTT. It specifies CASSYGTGRSDTQYF.

This clonotype was seen ten or more times. J is TRBJ2-1 and V is TRBV12-3 or TRBV12-4; 11 bases agree with TRBD2. This CDR3 is 16 amino acids long. Trimming removed 2 bases from V and 8 bases from J; junction bases left unmatched: 8. CDR3 amino acids: CASSLSLAGGRDEQFF. DNA for the CDR3: TGTGCCAGCAGTTTATCCTTAGCGGGAGGGCGCGATGAGCAGTTCTTC.

Turning to this clonotype: A much larger clone sits a single nucleotide away, making a read error possible. The chain couples TRBV6-1 to TRBJ2-3, with 8 nucleotides matching TRBD2. CDR1 is MNHNS and CDR2 is SASEGT in the germline V gene. Losses at the gene ends were 1 base for V and 2 bases for J; bases not matched to a gene: 2. This CDR3 spans 15 amino acids. The CDR3 sequence: CASSEDGLATDTQYF. CDR3 DNA: TGTGCCAGCAGTGAAGATGGACTAGCCACAGATACGCAGTATTTT.

This clonotype showed up just a few times. The chain combines TRBV11-2 with TRBJ2-7, with TRBD1 identical over 8 bases. Germline values: CDR1 SGHAT, CDR2 FQNNGV. The length of the CDR3 is 15 residues. The V and J ends lost 1 base and 3 bases, in that order; junction bases with no gene match: 5. The CDR3 nucleotides are TGTGCCAGCAGCTTAGTCACAGGGGGTTACTACGAGCAGTACTTC. Protein sequence: CASSLVTGGYYEQYF. Full variable domain (remainder filled in from reference TRBV11-2 and TRBJ2-7): EAGVAQSPRYKIIEKRQSVAFWCNPISGHATLYWYQQILGQGPKLLIQFQNNGVVDDSQLPKDRFSAERLKGVDSTLKIQPAKLEDSAVYLCASSLVTGGYYEQYFGPGTRLTVT.

This clonotype was picked up a small number of times. This chain links TRBV19 with TRBJ1-1; 7 bases agree with TRBD1. The ends lost 5 bases at V and 4 bases at J; junction bases unmatched: 7. Germline loops: CDR1 LNHDA, CDR2 SQIVND (reference sequence). The length of the CDR3 is 14 residues. The CDR3 loop reads CASSVTGVGTEAFF. In DNA form, the CDR3 reads TGTGCCAGTAGTGTAACAGGGGTGGGCACTGAAGCTTTCTTT.

The chain is built from TRBV7-3 and TRBJ2-5; either TRBD1 or TRBD2 may fit D (6 bases each). From germline, CDR1 is SGHTA and CDR2 FQGTGA. The CDR3 is 15 residues long. The germline V and J ends were trimmed by 3 bases and 5 bases, with 16 bases remaining between them. The DNA of the CDR3 is TGTGCCAGCAGCTTTAACGGGGGCGATGGGGAGACCCAGTACTTC. This gives the protein CASSFNGGDGETQYF. The full variable domain, its missing parts supplied by reference TRBV7-3 and TRBJ2-5, is GAGVSQTPSNKVTEKGKYVELRCDPISGHTALYWYRQSLGQGPEFLIYFQGTGAADDSGLPNDRFFAVRPEGSVSTLKIQRTERGDSAVYLCASSFNGGDGETQYFGPGTRLLVL.

The V and J genes are TRBV5-4 and TRBJ2-3; either TRBD1 or TRBD2 may fit D (5 bases each). Trimming took off 5 bases at V and 2 bases at J, with 18 bases between the two ends. Germline-derived CDR1 and CDR2 are SGHNT and YYREEE (reference sequence). The CDR3 is 16 residues long. CDR3: CASRLAGTLITDTQYF. For the CDR3, the DNA is TGTGCCAGCAGGTTAGCCGGGACCCTCATCACAGATACGCAGTATTTT.

Ten or more counts support this clonotype. The rearrangement links TRBV6-1 to TRBJ1-1; 8 nucleotides align to TRBD1. CDR3 length: 14 residues. The germline CDR1 and CDR2 sequences are MNHNS and SASEGT. V shed 5 bases, J shed 6 bases, and the junction held 8 bases outside the gene matches. The CDR3 region has the DNA TGTGCCAGCAGTTACAGGGGGGAAACAGCTGAAGCTTTCTTT. As protein: CASSYRGETAEAFF.

This clonotype has a count of ten or more. The V gene is TRBV12-3 or TRBV12-4, the J gene TRBJ2-1, with D tentatively TRBD2 (6 bases). V lost 7 bases and J lost 7, with 14 bases in between. There are 13 residues in the CDR3. CDR3 DNA: TGTGCCAGCACCTGGGGCGGGAAAAATGAGCAGTTCTTC. Translated: CASTWGGKNEQFF.

This clonotype has just a few counts. The rearrangement joins TRBV30 to TRBJ2-3; 7 nucleotides line up with TRBD2. CDR1 GTSNPN and CDR2 SVGIG come from the germline V gene (reference sequence). V dropped 0 bases and J dropped 6; count of bases not matched to a gene: 6. CDR3 length: 14 residues. CDR3 protein: CAWSVAGVEDTQYF. CDR3 coding DNA: TGTGCCTGGAGTGTGGCGGGAGTGGAGGATACGCAGTATTTT.

This clonotype was counted many times. J is TRBJ2-1 and V is TRBV5-5, with D maybe TRBD2 (5 bases). V was trimmed by 4 bases and J by 15 bases, leaving 23 bases between them. The CDR3 runs to 14 residues. Per germline, CDR1 SGHKS and CDR2 YYEKEE (reference sequence). The CDR3 here is CASSPPNIAQRSFF. The CDR3 region has the DNA TGTGCCAGCAGCCCACCGAACATAGCGCAGAGGTCGTTCTTC.

This clonotype was counted between two and nine times. The chain carries TRBV12-3 or TRBV12-4 and TRBJ1-5; D gene unclear. The CDR3 consists of 14 residues. Between the trimmed V and J ends, which lost 8 bases and 2 bases, there was a span of 13 bases. In DNA form, the CDR3 reads TGTGCCAGCTCTGTGGCCATGGGCAATCAGCCCCAGCATTTT. Its protein product is CASSVAMGNQPQHF.

The chain uses TRBV2 and TRBJ2-3; 8 bases agree with TRBD2. Per the germline V gene, CDR1 is SNHLY and CDR2 is FYNNEI. V dropped 6 bases and J dropped 3; count of bases not matched to a gene: 8. The length of the CDR3 is 15 residues. The CDR3 region is CASRRTSRGTDTQYF. The CDR3 DNA reads as TGTGCCAGCAGGAGGACTAGCCGGGGTACAGATACGCAGTATTTT. The full variable domain, rest sourced from reference TRBV2 and TRBJ2-3, is EPEVTQTPSHQVTQMGQEVILRCVPISNHLYFYWYRQILGQKVEFLVSFYNNEISEKSEIFDDQFSVERPDGSNFTLKIRSTKLEDSAMYFCASRRTSRGTDTQYFGPGTRLTVL.